The 6 T cell receptor beta chains below all came from one sample that was sequenced in a study of T cells after yellow fever vaccination. TCRdb recomputed calls from the 5' RACE reads with MiXCR, one row per CDR3 protein. The sample consists of 300,000 to 350,000 distinct CDR3 sequences, around 4.1% of them appearing once. Here the sequenced sample was PBMCs, taken 5 days after the yellow fever booster vaccination. Receptor source: a man aged 18 to 30 who received the YFV17D yellow fever vaccine.

The V and J genes are TRBV9 and TRBJ2-3, with D perhaps matching TRBD2 (5 bases). The CDR3 sequence is 14 residues long. Trimming pared 0 bases from V and 6 bases from J, leaving 11 bases between. Per germline, CDR1 SGDLS and CDR2 YYNGEE. The CDR3 DNA sequence: TGTGCCAGCAGCGTAGATCGGGGTAGCGATACGCAGTATTTT. Encoded protein: CASSVDRGSDTQYF.

This clonotype has only a few counts. CDR3 amino acids: CASYRYNTEAFF. CDR3 DNA sequence: TGTGCCAGCTACCGGTACAACACTGAAGCTTTCTTT. V is TRBV28 and J is TRBJ1-1; no firm D call. Looked up from germline, CDR1 is MDHEN and CDR2 is SYDVKM. This CDR3 has 12 amino acids. Between the trimmed V and J ends, which lost 8 bases and 2 bases, there was a span of 9 bases.

The J gene is TRBJ2-3, the V gene TRBV5-1; 7 nucleotides match TRBD2. The V gene's germline CDR1 is SGHRS and CDR2 YFSETQ. Unmatched junction bases numbered 7, after V lost 1 base and J lost 2 bases. The CDR3 runs 16 residues. The CDR3 DNA is TGCGCCAGCAGCTTGCTCGGGGGGAGAGCCACAGATACGCAGTATTTT. This encodes CASSLLGGRATDTQYF.

This clonotype has just a few counts. The chain combines TRBV5-5 with TRBJ2-3; perhaps TRBD1 as D (5 bases). Trimming shortened V by 1 base and J by 2 bases, and 8 bases separated the two germline ends. This CDR3 contains 14 residues. Germline lookup yields CDR1 SGHKS and CDR2 YYEKEE (reference sequence). Written as DNA, the CDR3 is TGTGCCAGCAGCTTGCACAGGAACACAGATACGCAGTATTTT. Amino acids: CASSLHRNTDTQYF.

Only a few counts were recorded for this clonotype. The chain carries TRBV12-3 or TRBV12-4 and TRBJ1-5, with a possible D match to TRBD1 (5 bases). CDR3 length equals 14 residues. Trimming removed 3 bases from V and 5 bases from J, with 11 bases in between. CDR3 bases: TGTGCCAGCAGTTTCTCCCTCAGGGATCAGCCCCAGCATTTT. Protein sequence: CASSFSLRDQPQHF.

This clonotype showed up just a few times. The rearrangement uses TRBV5-4 and TRBJ1-4, with TRBD1 matching 9 bases. Losses at the gene ends were 4 bases for V and 7 bases for J; bases not matched to a gene: 5. Germline V gene lookup returns CDR1 SGHNT and CDR2 YYREEE (reference sequence). CDR3 size: 14 residues. For the CDR3, the DNA is TGTGCCAGCAGCGGGGGACAGGGAGGTGAAAAACTGTTTTTT. As protein: CASSGGQGGEKLFF.